The 20 T cell receptor beta chains below were found in one sample sequenced in a study of molecular identifiers for immune sequencing clone quantification. TCRdb processed the PCR reads anew with MiXCR; each CDR3 protein has one entry. The sample consists of under 650,000 distinct CDR3 sequences, 20% of them appearing once. Sequencing was carried out using naive CD8+ T cells from blood, with Jurkat cell RNA spiked in. Subset reported: FACS-sorted CD8+CD4-CCR7+CD45RA+ naive T cells. These receptors were taken from a human donor in good health. Some libraries in this study had Jurkat cell RNA spiked in.

On this clonotype itself: One end of the junction is discordant with germline, which a read error may explain. The chain has TRBV11-2 and TRBJ2-3; TRBD2 matches 11 bases. The CDR3 loop spans 18 amino acids. Germline V gene lookup returns CDR1 SGHAT and CDR2 FQNNGV. CDR3 DNA sequence: TGTGCCAGCAGCTCTCCGGGACTAGCGGACTTCAGCACAGATACGCGGTATTTT. It encodes CASSSPGLADFSTDTRYF.

This clonotype was observed a handful of times. V gene TRBV5-4 combines with J gene TRBJ1-6, with 9 bases aligning to TRBD1. The CDR3 length is 18 residues. Germline V CDR1 and CDR2: SGHNT, YYREEE (reference sequence). The trim removed 4 bases at V and 2 bases at J, leaving 10 bases unmatched. CDR3: CASSLTGQGTPYNSPLHF. CDR3 nucleotides: TGTGCCAGCAGCCTAACGGGACAGGGAACGCCCTATAATTCACCCCTCCACTTT.

This clonotype was seen many times. The chain's CDR3 is CASSSAWTGHNIQYF. DNA of the CDR3: TGTGCCAGCAGCTCAGCTTGGACAGGGCACAACATTCAGTACTTC. The chain is built from TRBV7-9 and TRBJ2-4, with 8 bases fitting TRBD1. From germline, CDR1 is SEHNR and CDR2 FQNEAQ (reference sequence). V gave up 4 bases and J gave up 7 bases; unmatched junction bases: 9. The CDR3 contains 15 residues.

This clonotype was seen ten or more times. V gene TRBV27 combines with J gene TRBJ1-5; 7 nucleotides align to TRBD1. V shed 6 bases, J shed 6 bases, and the junction held 5 bases outside the gene matches. Per the germline V gene, CDR1 is MNHEY and CDR2 is SMNVEV (reference sequence). This CDR3 region has 13 residues. CDR3 residues: CASSTGAGQPQHF. DNA for the CDR3: TGTGCCAGCAGCACAGGGGCCGGTCAGCCCCAGCATTTT.

This clonotype appeared many times. The chain couples TRBV25-1 to TRBJ2-6; D might be TRBD2 (6 bases). Trimming took 3 bases from V and 2 from J, leaving 11 bases between them. This CDR3 contains 16 residues. Looked up from germline, CDR1 is MGHDK and CDR2 is SYGVNS. CDR3 bases: TGTGCCAGCAGTGACCCCGGGAGTACTGGGGCCAACGTCCTGACTTTC. Amino acids: CASSDPGSTGANVLTF.

This clonotype was detected ten times or more. This chain links TRBV5-4 with TRBJ1-1; D remains ambiguous. Germline V gene data show CDR1 as SGHNT and CDR2 as YYREEE (reference sequence). The V end lost 0 bases, the J end lost 5 bases, and 17 bases lay between the germline ends. This CDR3 region has 16 residues. CDR3 DNA: TGTGCCAGCAGCTTGGGGATTGTAGGACGATCTACTGAAGCTTTCTTT. Translating it yields CASSLGIVGRSTEAFF.

Details on this clonotype: A much larger clone lies one base from this, so it may be a read error. The V and J genes are TRBV20-1 and TRBJ2-7; 11 nucleotides agree with TRBD2. The J segment lost 6 bases and the V segment lost 3 bases, leaving 7 bases of the junction unmatched. Germline V lookup: CDR1 DFQATT, CDR2 SNEGSKA (reference sequence). This CDR3 is built from 14 residues. The CDR3 coding sequence is TGCAGTGCTAGGGGGACTAGCGGATTCAGCGAGCAGTACTTC. It is translated as CSARGTSGFSEQYF.

About this clonotype: A read error is possible here, since a much larger clone lies one base away. The chain carries TRBV19 and TRBJ2-1; no definite D call. Germline CDR1 LNHDA, CDR2 SQIVND (reference sequence). There are 15 residues in the CDR3. The germline V and J ends were trimmed by 1 base and 0 bases, with 7 bases remaining between them. Here the CDR3 DNA reads TGTGCCAGTAGTATAGCCGCTAACTCCTACAATGAGCAGTTCTTC. Translation: CASSIAANSYNEQFF.

This clonotype was seen many times. A much larger clone differs from this one at a single base, so this may be a read error. The V gene is TRBV6-1, the J gene TRBJ2-1; D is unclear. Per the germline V gene, CDR1 is MNHNS and CDR2 is SASEGT. This CDR3 region has 10 residues. With 6 bases removed from V and 4 bases from J, the gap between germline ends came to 1 base. The CDR3 is CASRYNEQFF. The CDR3 nucleotides are TGTGCCAGCAGGTACAATGAGCAGTTCTTC.

This clonotype was detected many times. V gene TRBV6-2 or TRBV6-3 combines with J gene TRBJ1-1; possibly TRBD1 for D (6 bases). CDR1 is MNHEY and CDR2 is SVGEGT in the germline V gene. CDR3 size: 14 residues. Trimming shortened V by 6 bases and J by 3 bases, and 14 bases separated the two germline ends. The CDR3 spells CASSQDRRYTEAFF. The DNA for the CDR3 is TGTGCCAGCAGCCAAGACAGGCGCTACACTGAAGCTTTCTTT.

This clonotype occurred many times. The J gene is TRBJ2-3, the V gene TRBV27; 11 bases agree with TRBD2. The CDR3 loop spans 19 amino acids. V trimming: 3 bases; J trimming: 4 bases; junction bases outside the gene matches: 15. Germline assignment: CDR1 MNHEY and CDR2 SMNVEV (reference sequence). The CDR3 is CASSFQVRPSGRLSDTQYF. CDR3 DNA sequence: TGTGCCAGCAGTTTTCAGGTCCGGCCTAGCGGGAGGCTCTCAGATACGCAGTATTTT.

This clonotype has only one observation. This may stem from a read error, because a much larger clone lies one nucleotide away. The chain combines TRBV19 with TRBJ1-5, with unresolved D. This CDR3 has 15 amino acids. V dropped 3 bases and J dropped 9 bases, with 18 bases sitting between them. Germline V gene data show CDR1 as LNHDA and CDR2 as SQIVND (reference sequence). CDR3: CASSILGSLKRPQHF. CDR3 DNA sequence: TGTGCCAGTAGTATTCTTGGCAGTCTGAAACGGCCCCAGCATTTT.

On this clonotype itself: This may be a read error: a much more frequent sequence differs by one nucleotide. The chain links TRBV13 to TRBJ2-1; D might be TRBD2 (5 bases). The CDR3 is 11 residues long. The V gene's germline CDR1 is PRHDT and CDR2 FYEKMQ (reference sequence). Trimming took off 8 bases at V and 10 bases at J, with 12 bases between the two ends. CDR3 loop: CASGRTGEQFF. CDR3 bases: TGTGCCAGCGGCCGGACTGGAGAGCAGTTCTTC.

This clonotype was found many times. This chain joins TRBV28 and TRBJ1-6; D is undetermined. Trimming pared 3 bases from V and 5 bases from J, leaving 8 bases between. CDR3 length: 14 residues. CDR1 is MDHEN and CDR2 is SYDVKM in the germline V gene. CDR3 bases: TGTGCCAGCAGTTTTGTACAAGATAATTCACCCCTCCACTTT. Protein product: CASSFVQDNSPLHF.

This clonotype was observed many times. J is TRBJ1-1 and V is TRBV4-3; no clear D. V gave up 0 bases and J gave up 0 bases, with 11 bases separating them. The CDR3 is 16 amino acids. Germline V lookup: CDR1 LGHNA, CDR2 YSLEER. CDR3 loop: CASSQDLYSMNTEAFF. CDR3 nucleotide sequence: TGCGCCAGCAGCCAAGATCTTTACAGCATGAACACTGAAGCTTTCTTT.

This clonotype was counted many times. The CDR3 loop is CASSPGQGDSYEQYF. The CDR3 bases are TGTGCCAGCAGTCCCGGACAGGGTGACTCCTACGAGCAGTACTTC. The chain has TRBV25-1 and TRBJ2-7, with 8 positions matching TRBD1. With V trimmed by 5 bases and J by 0 bases, 6 bases remained unmatched. Germline V CDR1 and CDR2: MGHDK, SYGVNS. The CDR3 sequence is 15 residues long.

V gene TRBV30 combines with J gene TRBJ2-3; possible D gene TRBD2, 5 bases. Germline V gene lookup returns CDR1 GTSNPN and CDR2 SVGIG (reference sequence). V was cut by 0 bases and J by 2 bases, with 6 bases left in between. The CDR3 extends over 13 amino acids. CDR3 coding DNA: TGTGCCTGGAGTGTCGGGAACACAGATACGCAGTATTTT. This translates into CAWSVGNTDTQYF.

On this clonotype itself: A much bigger clone sits one base away, suggesting this may be a read error. The chain links TRBV5-6 to TRBJ2-7; no clear D. Germline V CDR1 and CDR2: SGHDT, YYEEEE. This CDR3 spans 14 amino acids. The CDR3 coding sequence is TGTGCCGGCAGCTTGGCCGGCCCCTCCTACGAGCAGTACTTC. Residues: CAGSLAGPSYEQYF.

There are many counts of this clonotype. This chain uses TRBV4-1 with TRBJ2-5; D not certain. Germline V gene data show CDR1 as MGHRA and CDR2 as YSYEKL. CDR3 length: 18 amino acids. V lost 4 bases to trimming and J lost 1 base, with 22 bases between them. The CDR3 nucleotides are TGCGCCAGCAGCCCATGGGTACAACCGGTGAACCCCCAAGAGACCCAGTACTTC. It specifies CASSPWVQPVNPQETQYF.

The chain employs TRBV12-3 or TRBV12-4 and TRBJ1-3; the match to TRBD1 covers 8 bases. The CDR3 runs 13 residues. The ends lost 3 bases at V and 14 bases at J; junction bases unmatched: 9. In DNA, the CDR3 is TGTGCCAGCAGTTTCCCCGGACCGGACAGGGTATATTTT. This gives the protein CASSFPGPDRVYF.